This T cell receptor beta chain was documented in a study of T-cell reconstitution after alpha-beta-depleted transplantation in children. Unique molecular identifiers were used to barcode this TCRbeta library. One entry per CDR3 protein, called by TCRdb with MiXCR from the PCR reads. This table holds about 500,000 distinct CDR3 sequences, 32% found once. The CDR3 contains 17 residues. V lost 5 bases and J lost 0, with 17 bases in between. The germline CDR1 and CDR2 sequences are SGHTA and FQGNSA. This clonotype turned up a few times. V usage is TRBV7-2 and J usage is TRBJ1-3, with D perhaps TRBD1 (5 bases). This clonotype was sampled from a human donor who donated a stem cell graft to a child with aplastic anemia. The sequenced sample was PBMCs from the stem cell graft donor, obtained from the stem cell graft. The CDR3 nucleotides read TGTGCCAGCAGCCCGAGACCCGACAGACGCTCTGGAAACACCATATATTTT. Its protein is CASSPRPDRRSGNTIYF.